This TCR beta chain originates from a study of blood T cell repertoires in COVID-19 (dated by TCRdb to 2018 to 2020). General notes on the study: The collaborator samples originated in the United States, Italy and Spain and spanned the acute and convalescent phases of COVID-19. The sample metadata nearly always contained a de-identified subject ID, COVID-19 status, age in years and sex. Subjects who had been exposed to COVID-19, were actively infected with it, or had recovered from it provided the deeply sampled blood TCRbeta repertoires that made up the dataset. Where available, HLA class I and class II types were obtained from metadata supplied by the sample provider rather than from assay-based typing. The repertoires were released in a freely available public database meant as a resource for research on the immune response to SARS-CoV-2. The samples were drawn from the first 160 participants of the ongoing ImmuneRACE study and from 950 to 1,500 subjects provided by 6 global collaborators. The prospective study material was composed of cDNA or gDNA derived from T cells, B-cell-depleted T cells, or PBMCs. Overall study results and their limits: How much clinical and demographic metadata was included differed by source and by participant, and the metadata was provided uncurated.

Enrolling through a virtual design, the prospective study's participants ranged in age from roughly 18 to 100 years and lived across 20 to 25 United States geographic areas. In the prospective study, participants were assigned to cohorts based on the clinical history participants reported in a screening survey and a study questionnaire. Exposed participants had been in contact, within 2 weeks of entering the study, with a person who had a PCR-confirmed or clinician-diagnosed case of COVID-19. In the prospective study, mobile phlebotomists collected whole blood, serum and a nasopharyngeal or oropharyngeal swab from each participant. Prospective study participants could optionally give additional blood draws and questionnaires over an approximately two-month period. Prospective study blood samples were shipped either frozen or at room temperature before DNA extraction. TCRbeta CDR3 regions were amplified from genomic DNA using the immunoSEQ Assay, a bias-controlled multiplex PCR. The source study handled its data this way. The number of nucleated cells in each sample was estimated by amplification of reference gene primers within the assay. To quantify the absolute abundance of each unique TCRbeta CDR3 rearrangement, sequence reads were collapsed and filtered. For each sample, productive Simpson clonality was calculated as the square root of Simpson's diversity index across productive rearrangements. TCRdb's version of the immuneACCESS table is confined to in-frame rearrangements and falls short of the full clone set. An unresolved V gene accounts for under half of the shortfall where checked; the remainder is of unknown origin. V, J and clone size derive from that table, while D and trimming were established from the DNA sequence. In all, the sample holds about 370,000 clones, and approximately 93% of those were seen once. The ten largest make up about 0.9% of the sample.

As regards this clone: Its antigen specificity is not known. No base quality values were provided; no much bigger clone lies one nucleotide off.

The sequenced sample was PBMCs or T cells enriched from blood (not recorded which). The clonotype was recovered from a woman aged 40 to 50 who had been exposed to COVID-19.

The DNA is TGTGCCAATAGCCGGGACAGGGGGAATGAGCAGTTCTTC. Translation gives CANSRDRGNEQFF. The chain was built from TRBV2 and TRBJ2-1; 11 nucleotides in the junction match TRBD1. Per the germline V gene, SNHLY is the CDR1 and FYNNEI is the CDR2. Unmatched junction bases come to 6, with V trimmed by 10 bases and J by 7 bases. From the cysteine up to the phenylalanine, the CDR3 has a length of 13 residues. Only the CDR3 DNA is retained, 39 bases long and in frame from the first base. Joined to the reference TRBV2 and TRBJ2-1 proteins, this CDR3 gives the full variable domain: EPEVTQTPSHQVTQMGQEVILRCVPISNHLYFYWYRQILGQKVEFLVSFYNNEISEKSEIFDDQFSVERPDGSNFTLKIRSTKLEDSAMYFCANSRDRGNEQFFGPGTRLTVL.